This passage covers 8 T cell receptor beta chains from one sample sequenced in a study of blood T cell repertoires in COVID-19. The protocol was immunoSEQ multiplex PCR, while the TCRdb copy is restricted to in-frame clones and leaves out a portion. The sample has approximately 530,000 clones; around nine tenths are singletons. The sequenced sample was peripheral blood. The origin of the receptors is a woman aged 50 to 65 with COVID-19, enrolled during active disease.

The chain recombines TRBV19 with TRBJ2-1; D is unresolved. This CDR3 has 12 residues. Trimming pared 7 bases from V and 10 bases from J, leaving 14 bases between. The germline V gene has CDR1 LNHDA and CDR2 SQIVND (reference sequence). The DNA for the CDR3 is TGTGCCAGTACAATCGGCGGCCAGGAGCAGTTCTTC. The encoded protein is CASTIGGQEQFF.

This rearrangement joins TRBV5-5 to TRBJ2-5; 10 bases map to TRBD1. The CDR3 consists of 15 residues. CDR1 SGHKS and CDR2 YYEKEE come from the germline V gene (reference sequence). With 4 bases clipped from V and 4 bases from J, the junction kept 7 bases outside the gene matches. CDR3 in amino acids: CASSPTWTGGETQYF. The CDR3 DNA reads TGTGCCAGCAGCCCTACGTGGACAGGGGGAGAGACCCAGTACTTC.

The chain combines TRBV29-1 with TRBJ1-1; D is unresolved. CDR3 length equals 13 residues. The V gene lost 3 bases and the J gene lost 0 bases, with 8 bases spanning the gap. Looked up from germline, CDR1 is SQVTM and CDR2 is ANQGSEA. CDR3 sequence: CSVERPLNTEAFF. In nucleotides, the CDR3 is TGCAGCGTTGAGCGGCCGTTGAACACTGAAGCTTTCTTT. Using reference TRBV29-1 and TRBJ1-1 for the parts outside the CDR3, the full variable domain is SAVISQKPSRDICQRGTSLTIQCQVDSQVTMMFWYRQQPGQSLTLIATANQGSEATYESGFVIDKFPISRPNLTFSTLTVSNMSPEDSSIYLCSVERPLNTEAFFGQGTRLTVV.

The gene calls are TRBV27 and TRBJ2-7; no clear D. The ends were cut back, 5 bases at V and 3 bases at J, with 11 bases in the middle. The CDR3 is made up of 13 amino acids. The germline V gene has CDR1 MNHEY and CDR2 SMNVEV (reference sequence). The CDR3 loop is CASSPRASYEQYF. CDR3 bases: TGTGCCAGCAGTCCGAGAGCTAGCTACGAGCAGTACTTC.

The chain couples TRBV15 to TRBJ2-5, with 7 bases identical to TRBD1. Looked up from germline, CDR1 is LNHNV and CDR2 is YYDKDF (reference sequence). With V trimmed by 3 bases and J by 5 bases, 9 bases remained unmatched. This CDR3 spans 15 amino acids. CDR3 in amino acids: CATSSVATGLETQYF. The CDR3 DNA sequence: TGTGCCACCAGCAGTGTAGCGACAGGGCTTGAGACCCAGTACTTC.

The chain couples TRBV5-1 to TRBJ1-2; 9 nucleotides line up with TRBD1. Trimming took 4 bases from V and 5 from J; bases not matched to a gene: 6. Germline V gives CDR1 SGHRS, CDR2 YFSETQ. The CDR3 extends over 14 amino acids. This CDR3 is CASSRTGTGYGYTF. DNA for the CDR3: TGCGCCAGCAGCCGTACCGGGACAGGGTATGGCTACACCTTC.

V usage is TRBV7-2 and J usage is TRBJ1-2; 9 positions agree with TRBD1. With 5 bases clipped from V and 7 bases from J, the junction kept 11 bases outside the gene matches. Looked up from germline, CDR1 is SGHTA and CDR2 is FQGNSA. This CDR3 has 15 amino acids. The CDR3 loop is CASSPSGTGPIGYTF. The CDR3 DNA reads TGTGCCAGCAGCCCGTCCGGGACAGGGCCTATTGGCTACACCTTC.

This chain joins TRBV7-3 and TRBJ2-7, with 8 bases that match TRBD1. This CDR3 is built from 20 residues. J was trimmed by 5 bases and V by 2 bases; bases with no gene match: 23. CDR1 and CDR2 (germline): SGHTA, FQGTGA. CDR3 nucleotides: TGTGCCAGCAGCTTACCGTCGAGCCGGGACAGGAAGTCCGGATGGAACGAGCAGTACTTC. It specifies CASSLPSSRDRKSGWNEQYF.